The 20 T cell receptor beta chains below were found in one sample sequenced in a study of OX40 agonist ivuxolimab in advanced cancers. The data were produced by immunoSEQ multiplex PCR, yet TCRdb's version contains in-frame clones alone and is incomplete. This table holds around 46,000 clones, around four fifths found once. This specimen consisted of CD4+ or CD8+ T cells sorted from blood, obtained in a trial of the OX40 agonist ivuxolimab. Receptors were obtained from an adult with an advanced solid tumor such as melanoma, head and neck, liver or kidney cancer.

The CDR3 here is CASSQEWNRGGQPQHF. CDR3 nucleotides: TGTGCCAGCAGCCAAGAATGGAACAGGGGTGGTCAGCCCCAGCATTTT. J is TRBJ1-5 and V is TRBV4-2; 7 bases are a match to TRBD1. The V and J ends lost 0 bases and 6 bases, in that order; junction bases with no gene match: 8. The CDR3 consists of 16 residues. Germline values: CDR1 LGHNA, CDR2 YNFKEQ.

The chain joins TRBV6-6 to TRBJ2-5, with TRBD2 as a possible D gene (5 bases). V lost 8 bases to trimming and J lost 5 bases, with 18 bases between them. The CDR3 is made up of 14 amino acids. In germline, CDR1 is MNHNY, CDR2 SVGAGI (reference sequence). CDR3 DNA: TGTGCCAGCGGTACGGCGGGCGAGGCGGAGACCCAGTACTTC. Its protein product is CASGTAGEAETQYF.

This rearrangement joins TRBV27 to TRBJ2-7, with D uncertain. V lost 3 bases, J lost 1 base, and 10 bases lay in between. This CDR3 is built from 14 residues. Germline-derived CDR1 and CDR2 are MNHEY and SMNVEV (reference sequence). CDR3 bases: TGTGCCAGCAGTTTCTCAGGAGCTTCCTACGAGCAGTACTTC. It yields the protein CASSFSGASYEQYF.

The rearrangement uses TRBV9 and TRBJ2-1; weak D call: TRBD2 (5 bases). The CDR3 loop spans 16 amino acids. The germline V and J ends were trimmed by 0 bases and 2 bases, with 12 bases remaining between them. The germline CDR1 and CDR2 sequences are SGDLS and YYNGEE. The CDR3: CASSVGLGVTYNEQFF. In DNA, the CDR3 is TGTGCCAGCAGCGTAGGATTGGGAGTGACCTACAATGAGCAGTTCTTC.

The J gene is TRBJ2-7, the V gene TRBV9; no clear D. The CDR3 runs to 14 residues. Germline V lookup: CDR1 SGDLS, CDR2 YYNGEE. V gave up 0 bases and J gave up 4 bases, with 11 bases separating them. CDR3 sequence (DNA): TGTGCCAGCAGCGTAGGTTCGTCAGTTTACGAGCAGTACTTC. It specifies CASSVGSSVYEQYF.

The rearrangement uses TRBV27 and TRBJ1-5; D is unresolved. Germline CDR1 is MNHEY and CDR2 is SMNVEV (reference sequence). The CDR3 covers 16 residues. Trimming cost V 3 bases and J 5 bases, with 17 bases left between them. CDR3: CASSFLAYVGDQPQHF. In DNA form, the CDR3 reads TGTGCCAGCAGTTTTCTGGCTTATGTTGGGGATCAGCCCCAGCATTTT.

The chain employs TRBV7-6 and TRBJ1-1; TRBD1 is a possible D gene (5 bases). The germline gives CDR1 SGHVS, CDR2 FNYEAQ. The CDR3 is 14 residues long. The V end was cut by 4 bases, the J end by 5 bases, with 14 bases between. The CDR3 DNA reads TGTGCCAGCAGCTCAACAGGTACCTTTACTGAAGCTTTCTTT. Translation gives CASSSTGTFTEAFF.

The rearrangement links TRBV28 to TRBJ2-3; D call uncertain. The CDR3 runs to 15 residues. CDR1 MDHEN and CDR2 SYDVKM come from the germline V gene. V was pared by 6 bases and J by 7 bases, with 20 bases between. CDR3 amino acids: CASSGQDFGTYTQYF. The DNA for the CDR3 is TGTGCCAGCAGCGGCCAGGATTTCGGAACCTATACGCAGTATTTT.

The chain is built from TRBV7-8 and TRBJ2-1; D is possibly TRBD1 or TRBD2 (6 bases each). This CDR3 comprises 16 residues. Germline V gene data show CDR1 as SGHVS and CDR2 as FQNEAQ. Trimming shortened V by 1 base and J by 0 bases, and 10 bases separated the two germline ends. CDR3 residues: CASSLVGGSSYNEQFF. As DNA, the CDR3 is TGTGCCAGCAGCTTAGTAGGGGGGAGCTCCTACAATGAGCAGTTCTTC.

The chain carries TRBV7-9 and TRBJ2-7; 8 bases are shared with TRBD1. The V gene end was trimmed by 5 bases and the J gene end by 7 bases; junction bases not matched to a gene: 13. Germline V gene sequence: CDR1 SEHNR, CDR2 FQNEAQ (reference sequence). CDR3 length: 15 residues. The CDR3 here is CASSTLNQGAWEQYF. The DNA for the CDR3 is TGTGCCAGCAGCACACTTAATCAGGGGGCATGGGAGCAGTACTTC.

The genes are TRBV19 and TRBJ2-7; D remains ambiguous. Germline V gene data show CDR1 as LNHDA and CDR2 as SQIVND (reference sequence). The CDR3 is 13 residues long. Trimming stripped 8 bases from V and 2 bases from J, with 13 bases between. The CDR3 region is CASFRSNPYEQYF. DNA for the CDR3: TGTGCCAGTTTTCGGTCTAATCCCTACGAGCAGTACTTC. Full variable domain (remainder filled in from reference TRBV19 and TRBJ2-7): DGGITQSPKYLFRKEGQNVTLSCEQNLNHDAMYWYRQDPGQGLRLIYYSQIVNDFQKGDIAEGYSVSREKKESFPLTVTSAQKNPTAFYLCASFRSNPYEQYFGPGTRLTVT.

The CDR3 bases are TGTGCCAGCAGCTTACCCGGGGAGGCCTATGGCTACACCTTC. Translation: CASSLPGEAYGYTF. The chain has TRBV5-4 and TRBJ1-2, with D unclear. Trimming shortened V by 2 bases and J by 4 bases, and 12 bases separated the two germline ends. The CDR3 spans 14 residues. Germline CDR1 is SGHNT and CDR2 is YYREEE (reference sequence).

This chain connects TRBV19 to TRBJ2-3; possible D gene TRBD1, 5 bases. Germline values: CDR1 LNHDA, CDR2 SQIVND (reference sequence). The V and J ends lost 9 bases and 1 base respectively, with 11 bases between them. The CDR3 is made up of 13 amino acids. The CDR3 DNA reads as TGTGCCAGCCTGGGGCCCCGCACAGATACGCAGTATTTT. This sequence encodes CASLGPRTDTQYF.

CDR3 protein: CSVEFSAAGSVGYTF. The CDR3 bases are TGCAGCGTTGAATTTTCGGCTGCAGGGTCCGTTGGCTACACCTTC. J is TRBJ1-2 and V is TRBV29-1, with D possibly TRBD1 on 5 matching bases. Germline V gene data show CDR1 as SQVTM and CDR2 as ANQGSEA. The CDR3 is 15 amino acids. The V and J ends lost 2 bases and 7 bases respectively, with 20 bases between them.

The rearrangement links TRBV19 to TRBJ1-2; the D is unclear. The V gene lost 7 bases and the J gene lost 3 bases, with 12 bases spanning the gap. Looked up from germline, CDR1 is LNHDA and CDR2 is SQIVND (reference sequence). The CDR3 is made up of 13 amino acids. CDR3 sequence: CASNVQSDYGYTF. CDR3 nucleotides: TGTGCCAGTAATGTACAGAGTGACTATGGCTACACCTTC.

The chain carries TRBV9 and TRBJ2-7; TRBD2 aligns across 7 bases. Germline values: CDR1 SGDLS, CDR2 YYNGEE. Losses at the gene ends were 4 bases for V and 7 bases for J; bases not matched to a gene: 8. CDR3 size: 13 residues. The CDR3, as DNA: TGTGCCAGCAGCCCCCGACGGGGGGATGAGCAGTACTTC. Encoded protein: CASSPRRGDEQYF.

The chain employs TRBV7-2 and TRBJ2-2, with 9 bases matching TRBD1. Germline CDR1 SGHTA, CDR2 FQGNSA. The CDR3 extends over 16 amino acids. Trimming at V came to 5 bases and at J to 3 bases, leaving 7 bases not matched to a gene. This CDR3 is CASSLRDREDTGELFF. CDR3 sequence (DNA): TGTGCCAGCAGCCTTAGGGACAGGGAGGACACCGGGGAGCTGTTTTTT.

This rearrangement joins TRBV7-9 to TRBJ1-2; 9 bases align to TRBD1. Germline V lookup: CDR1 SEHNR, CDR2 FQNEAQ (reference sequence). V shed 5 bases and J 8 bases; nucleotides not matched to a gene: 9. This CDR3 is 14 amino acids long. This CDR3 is CASSARTGEDGYTF. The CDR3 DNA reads TGTGCCAGCAGCGCAAGGACAGGGGAAGACGGCTACACCTTC.

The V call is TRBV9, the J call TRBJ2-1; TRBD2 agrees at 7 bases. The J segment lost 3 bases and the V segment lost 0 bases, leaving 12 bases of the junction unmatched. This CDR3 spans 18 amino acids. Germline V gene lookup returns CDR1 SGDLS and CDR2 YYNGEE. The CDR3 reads CASSVASLYAGDYNEQFF. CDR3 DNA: TGTGCCAGCAGCGTAGCGTCCCTATACGCGGGGGACTACAATGAGCAGTTCTTC.

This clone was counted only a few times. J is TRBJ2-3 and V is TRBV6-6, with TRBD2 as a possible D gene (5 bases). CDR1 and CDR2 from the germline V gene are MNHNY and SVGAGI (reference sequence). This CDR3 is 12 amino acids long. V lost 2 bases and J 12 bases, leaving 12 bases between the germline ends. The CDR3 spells CASSYGPSTQYF. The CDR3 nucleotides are TGTGCCAGCAGTTACGGACCTAGCACCCAGTATTTT.